The 18 T cell receptor beta chains reported below all come from one sample, sequenced in a study of shared clonotypes between healthy human individuals. Libraries were prepared by immunoSEQ multiplex PCR; TCRdb keeps only in-frame clonotypes and omits some of them. Among 650,000 to 800,000 clones listed, roughly nine tenths were seen once. Positively selected for CCR7, the CD45RO-negative cells used as naive CD8 cells excluded terminally differentiated effector memory CD45RA+ cells. Sequencing was performed on naive CD8+ T cells sorted from blood. Source of these receptors: a man under 40 in good health.

This chain links TRBV29-1 with TRBJ2-7, with 11 bases aligning to TRBD2. The CDR3 runs 14 residues. The germline gives CDR1 SQVTM, CDR2 ANQGSEA. Trimming at V came to 5 bases and at J to 5 bases, leaving 8 bases not matched to a gene. The CDR3 region has the DNA TGCAGCGTTTCCCTCACTAGCGGGAGACACGAGCAGTACTTC. Its translation: CSVSLTSGRHEQYF.

The chain has TRBV6-5 and TRBJ2-1; 7 nucleotides line up with TRBD1. Germline V gene sequence: CDR1 MNHEY, CDR2 SVGAGI. Unmatched junction bases numbered 6, after V lost 2 bases and J lost 8 bases. CDR3 length: 14 amino acids. The CDR3 DNA reads as TGTGCCAGCAGTTACAAGGGGGCTTTCCATGAGCAGTTCTTC. Its translation: CASSYKGAFHEQFF.

A single count supports this clone. V gene TRBV5-4 combines with J gene TRBJ2-2; TRBD1 is a possible D gene (7 bases). V was shortened by 5 bases and J by 5 bases, with 19 bases between the two germline ends. Germline CDR1 and CDR2: SGHNT and YYREEE (reference sequence). The length of the CDR3 is 16 residues. Written as DNA, the CDR3 is TGTGCCAGCAGATCCAGGGGGGAGGCCAGTACCGGGGAGCTGTTTTTT. This codes for CASRSRGEASTGELFF.

This rearrangement joins TRBV15 to TRBJ1-4; D call uncertain. The CDR3 sequence is 18 residues long. Germline values: CDR1 LNHNV, CDR2 YYDKDF (reference sequence). V dropped 3 bases and J dropped 0 bases, with 17 bases sitting between them. The CDR3 loop is CATSSAPRVLATNEKLFF. The CDR3 coding sequence is TGTGCCACCAGCAGTGCTCCCCGGGTCCTTGCAACTAATGAAAAACTGTTTTTT.

V usage is TRBV7-8 and J usage is TRBJ2-1, with D uncertain. The germline gives CDR1 SGHVS, CDR2 FQNEAQ. The CDR3 runs to 13 residues. Between the trimmed V and J ends, which lost 2 bases and 10 bases, there was a span of 12 bases. The CDR3 spells CASSLNGLLEQFF. CDR3 in DNA: TGTGCCAGCAGCTTAAATGGTCTACTCGAGCAGTTCTTC.

On this clone itself: With a much larger clone just one base away, this may be a read error. The gene calls are TRBV7-8 and TRBJ1-1, with unresolved D. Between the trimmed V and J ends, which lost 2 bases and 2 bases, there was a span of 6 bases. The length of the CDR3 is 13 residues. Germline CDR1 SGHVS, CDR2 FQNEAQ. In DNA, the CDR3 is TGTGCCAGCAGCTTATCGGCTAACACTGAAGCTTTCTTT. Translating it yields CASSLSANTEAFF.

The J gene is TRBJ2-1, the V gene TRBV5-1; D tentatively reads TRBD1 or TRBD2 (6 bases each). The germline V and J ends were trimmed by 4 bases and 1 base, with 12 bases remaining between them. This CDR3 comprises 15 residues. CDR1 is SGHRS, CDR2 YFSETQ, per germline. The CDR3 here is CASSVGGASYNEQFF. Written as DNA, the CDR3 is TGCGCCAGCAGCGTCGGGGGCGCTTCCTACAATGAGCAGTTCTTC.

The CDR3 sequence is CASSSDSYEQYF. CDR3 nucleotides: TGTGCCAGCAGTTCAGACAGCTACGAGCAGTACTTC. This sequence joins TRBV6-5 and TRBJ2-7; a possible D gene is TRBD1 (5 bases). Germline V gives CDR1 MNHEY, CDR2 SVGAGI. With 4 bases removed from V and 3 bases from J, the gap between germline ends came to 7 bases. This CDR3 region has 12 residues.

The chain carries TRBV5-1 and TRBJ1-1, with D uncertain. Trimming removed 4 bases from V and 0 bases from J, with 10 bases in between. This CDR3 is built from 14 residues. From germline, CDR1 is SGHRS and CDR2 YFSETQ. Written as DNA, the CDR3 is TGCGCCAGCAGCGACGGGGTCATGAACACTGAAGCTTTCTTT. Protein product: CASSDGVMNTEAFF.

Only a few counts were recorded for this clone. V is TRBV27 and J is TRBJ2-2, with D unresolved. The V gene's germline CDR1 is MNHEY and CDR2 SMNVEV (reference sequence). V was shortened by 5 bases and J by 6 bases, with 7 bases between the two germline ends. This CDR3 comprises 12 residues. The CDR3 sequence: CASSQGAGELFF. CDR3 nucleotide sequence: TGTGCCAGCAGTCAAGGCGCCGGGGAGCTGTTTTTT.

The chain employs TRBV7-9 and TRBJ2-4; D is possibly TRBD2 (5 bases). Trimming removed 5 bases at V and 0 bases at J, with 8 bases between. The germline CDR1 and CDR2 sequences are SEHNR and FQNEAQ (reference sequence). The CDR3 is 14 amino acids. Here the CDR3 reads CASSDGLAKNIQYF. CDR3 in DNA: TGTGCCAGCAGCGATGGACTAGCCAAAAACATTCAGTACTTC.

Here the CDR3 reads CASNRDKQNQPQHF. Written as DNA, the CDR3 is TGTGCCAGCAACAGGGACAAACAAAATCAGCCCCAGCATTTT. V and J are TRBV27 and TRBJ1-5; possible D gene TRBD1, 6 bases. The CDR3 is 14 residues long. The V and J ends lost 7 bases and 4 bases respectively, with 14 bases between them. Looked up from germline, CDR1 is MNHEY and CDR2 is SMNVEV (reference sequence).

This clone has just one count. The gene calls are TRBV7-9 and TRBJ2-7; TRBD2 might be the D (5 bases). Germline V lookup: CDR1 SEHNR, CDR2 FQNEAQ (reference sequence). V dropped 4 bases and J dropped 1 base, with 11 bases sitting between them. This CDR3 contains 14 residues. CDR3 nucleotide sequence: TGTGCCAGCAGCTCCTCCCCGGGGTCCTACGAGCAGTACTTC. Translated, it gives CASSSSPGSYEQYF.

The chain joins TRBV16 to TRBJ1-1, with TRBD1 as a possible D gene (5 bases). Trimming pared 4 bases from V and 4 bases from J, leaving 13 bases between. CDR1 is KGHSY, CDR2 FQNENV, per germline. The CDR3 runs to 14 residues. Here the CDR3 DNA reads TGTGCCAGCAGCCGTAGCGGGGGTGGCACTGAAGCTTTCTTT. This codes for CASSRSGGGTEAFF.

The chain links TRBV4-1 to TRBJ2-1, with D perhaps matching TRBD2 (6 bases). Trimming took 4 bases from V and 0 from J, leaving 10 bases between them. CDR3 size: 15 residues. CDR1 is MGHRA, CDR2 YSYEKL, per germline. CDR3 DNA sequence: TGCGCCAGCAGCCTTCTAGCGAGCTCCTACAATGAGCAGTTCTTC. It is translated as CASSLLASSYNEQFF.

The gene calls are TRBV27 and TRBJ2-5; D uncertain. V lost 6 bases and J lost 1, with 12 bases in between. CDR1 is MNHEY and CDR2 is SMNVEV in the germline V gene (reference sequence). The CDR3 is 14 amino acids. CDR3 sequence: CASSPLGFQETQYF. CDR3 coding DNA: TGTGCCAGCAGCCCCTTGGGATTCCAAGAGACCCAGTACTTC.

V usage is TRBV2 and J usage is TRBJ1-2, with TRBD1 identical over 9 bases. The V segment lost 10 bases and the J segment 4 bases; nucleotides outside the gene matches: 7. The germline CDR1 and CDR2 sequences are SNHLY and FYNNEI. The CDR3 runs to 13 residues. The CDR3 coding sequence is TGTGCCATCACCGGGACAGGGTTCTATGGCTACACCTTC. This translates into CAITGTGFYGYTF.

Comment on this clone: The junction differs from germline at one of its ends, possibly a read error. V is TRBV4-1 and J is TRBJ2-7; the D gene is possibly TRBD1 (6 bases). CDR1 MGHRA and CDR2 YSYEKL come from the germline V gene. The CDR3 contains 15 residues. The DNA of the CDR3 is TGCGCCAGCAGTCAAGCGACAGGACATACCTACGAGCAGTACTTC. Protein product: CASSQATGHTYEQYF.